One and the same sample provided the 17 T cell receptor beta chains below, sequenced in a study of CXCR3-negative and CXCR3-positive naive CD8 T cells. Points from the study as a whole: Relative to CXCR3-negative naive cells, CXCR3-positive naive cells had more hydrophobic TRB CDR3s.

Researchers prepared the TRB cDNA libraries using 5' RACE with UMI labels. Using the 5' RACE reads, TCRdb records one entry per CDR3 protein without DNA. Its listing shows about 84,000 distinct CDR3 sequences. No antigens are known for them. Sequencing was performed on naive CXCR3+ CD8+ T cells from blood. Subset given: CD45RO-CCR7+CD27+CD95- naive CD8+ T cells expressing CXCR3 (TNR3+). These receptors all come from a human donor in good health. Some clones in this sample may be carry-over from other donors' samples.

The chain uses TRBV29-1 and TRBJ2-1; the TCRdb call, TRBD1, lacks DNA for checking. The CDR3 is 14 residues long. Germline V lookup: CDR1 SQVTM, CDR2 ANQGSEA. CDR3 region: CSVDLQGLMNEQFF.

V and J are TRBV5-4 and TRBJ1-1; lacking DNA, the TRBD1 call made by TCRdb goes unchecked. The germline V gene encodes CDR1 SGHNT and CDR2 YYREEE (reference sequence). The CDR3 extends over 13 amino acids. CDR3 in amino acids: CASRRGWDTEAFF. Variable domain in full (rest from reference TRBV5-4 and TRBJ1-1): ETGVTQSPTHLIKTRGQQVTLRCSSQSGHNTVSWYQQALGQGPQFIFQYYREEENGRGNFPPRFSGLQFPNYSSELNVNALELDDSALYLCASRRGWDTEAFFGQGTRLTVV.

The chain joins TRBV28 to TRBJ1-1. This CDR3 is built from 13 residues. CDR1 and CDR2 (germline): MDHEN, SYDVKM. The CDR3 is CASSLSQKAEAFF.

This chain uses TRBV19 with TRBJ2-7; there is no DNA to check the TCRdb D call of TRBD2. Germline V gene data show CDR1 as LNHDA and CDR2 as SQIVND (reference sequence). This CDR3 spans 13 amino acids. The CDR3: CASSIGGADEQYF.

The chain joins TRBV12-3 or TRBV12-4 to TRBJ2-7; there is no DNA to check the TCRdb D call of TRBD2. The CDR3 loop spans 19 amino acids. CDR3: CASSPGLAGQGPSSYEQYF.

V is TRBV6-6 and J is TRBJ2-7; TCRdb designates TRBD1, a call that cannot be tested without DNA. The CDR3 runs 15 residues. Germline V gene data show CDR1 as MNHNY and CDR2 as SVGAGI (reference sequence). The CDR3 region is CASSPGTGTSYEQYF.

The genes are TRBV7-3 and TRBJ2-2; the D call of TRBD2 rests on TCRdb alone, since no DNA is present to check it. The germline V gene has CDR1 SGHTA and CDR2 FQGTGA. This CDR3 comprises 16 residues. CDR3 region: CASSWGLAAGTGELFF.

CDR3 sequence: CASSQKRDRADEQFF. This chain links TRBV7-9 with TRBJ2-1; TCRdb proposes TRBD1, but this gene call is untestable without DNA. CDR1 and CDR2 (germline): SEHNR, FQNEAQ (reference sequence). This CDR3 spans 15 amino acids.

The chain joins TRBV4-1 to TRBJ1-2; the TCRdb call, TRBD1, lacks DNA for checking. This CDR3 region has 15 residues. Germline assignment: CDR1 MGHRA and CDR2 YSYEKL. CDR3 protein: CASSQVDRGGYGYTF.

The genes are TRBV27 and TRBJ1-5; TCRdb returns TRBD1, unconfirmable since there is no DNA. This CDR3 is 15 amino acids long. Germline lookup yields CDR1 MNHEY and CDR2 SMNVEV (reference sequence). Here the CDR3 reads CASSLMGPSNQPQHF.

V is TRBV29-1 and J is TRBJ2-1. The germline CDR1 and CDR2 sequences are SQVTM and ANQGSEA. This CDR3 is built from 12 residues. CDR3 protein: CSVARRTNEQFF.

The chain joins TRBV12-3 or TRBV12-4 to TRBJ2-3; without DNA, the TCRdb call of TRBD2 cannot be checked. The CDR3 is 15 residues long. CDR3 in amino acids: CASSPKAGREDTQYF.

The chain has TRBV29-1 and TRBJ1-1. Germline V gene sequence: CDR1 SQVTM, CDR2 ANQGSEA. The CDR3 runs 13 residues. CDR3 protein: CSVAPPPPTEAFF.

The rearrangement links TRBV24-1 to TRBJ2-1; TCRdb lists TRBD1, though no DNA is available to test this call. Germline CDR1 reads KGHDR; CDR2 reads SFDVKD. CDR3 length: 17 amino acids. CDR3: CATSDVAREYTYNEQFF.

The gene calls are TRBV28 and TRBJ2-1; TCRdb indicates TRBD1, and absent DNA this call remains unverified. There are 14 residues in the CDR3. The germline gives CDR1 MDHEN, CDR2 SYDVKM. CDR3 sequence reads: CASSFRAPGNEQFF.

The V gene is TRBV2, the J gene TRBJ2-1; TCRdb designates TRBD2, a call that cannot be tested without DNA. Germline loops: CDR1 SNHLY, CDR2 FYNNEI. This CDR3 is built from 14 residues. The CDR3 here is CANLAGGGIDEQFF.

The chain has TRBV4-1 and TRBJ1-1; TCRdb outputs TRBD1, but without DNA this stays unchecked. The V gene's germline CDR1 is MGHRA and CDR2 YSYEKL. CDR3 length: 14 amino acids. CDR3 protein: CASSREGGGTEAFF.